This is a list of T cell receptor beta chains from one sample in a study of cytomegalovirus exposure and HLA in healthy donors. Here immunoSEQ multiplex PCR was the method, and the copy in TCRdb shows in-frame clones only, minus some. There are about 220,000 clones in the sample; 82% occur only once, and around 5.7% lies in the top ten. Sequenced sample: PBMCs. These receptors came from a woman in her 40s in good health and CMV-seropositive. CDR3s include the opening cysteine and the closing phenylalanine or tryptophan.

V: TRBV30; CDR3: CAWSVLVNTEAFF
V: TRBV9; CDR3: CASSPPWSSYNEQFF
V: TRBV5-1; CDR3: CDGGGLLF
V: TRBV2; CDR3: CASSEQEQVKQPQHF
V: TRBV19; CDR3: CASSRDRLEGYTF
V: TRBV7-2; CDR3: CASSLVKDRAAFF
V: TRBV4-1; CDR3: CASSQDRNGQVLFYGYTF
V: TRBV6-5; CDR3: CASSREGVGNSPLHF
V: TRBV7-9; CDR3: CASSLGSGGRLEQYF
V: TRBV5-1; CDR3: CASSLGAGVYEQYF
V: TRBV7-2; CDR3: CASTVQGFTYEQYF
V: TRBV2; CDR3: CASRGLFYEQYF
V: TRBV7-2; CDR3: CASRETTPSYEQYF
V: TRBV7-9; CDR3: CASSLAVRQGTQYF
V: TRBV7-2; CDR3: CASSLWAGPYNEQFF
V: TRBV30; CDR3: CAYVTGTRPYEQYF
V: TRBV19; CDR3: CASSIAEDTQYF
V: TRBV10-1; CDR3: CASSETLAGPETQYF
V: TRBV4-2; CDR3: CASSGGSPGYGYTF
V: TRBV7-9; CDR3: CASSLEGDRAGYGYTF
V: TRBV6-5; CDR3: CASSARGTGGKTQYF
V: TRBV12-5; CDR3: CASGLGQGANTF
V: TRBV5-4; CDR3: CASSLDLSELEGYTF
V: TRBV4-3; CDR3: CASSQGLAGGLETQYF
V: TRBV7-9; CDR3: CASSLGRGGRNTEAFF
V: TRBV6-6; CDR3: CASSSARTVEAFF